This T cell receptor beta chain was sequenced during a study of cytomegalovirus exposure and HLA in healthy donors. As for the study in general: Earlier sequencing of 200 million or so T cells yielded 120 million or so unique TCR beta sequences.

It was with 60 Vbeta and 13 Jbeta primers that the PCR ran. Here immunoSEQ multiplex PCR was the method, and the copy in TCRdb shows in-frame clones only, minus some. In the table there are roughly 130,000 clones, approximately 80% of which are singletons. V lost 6 bases, J lost 8 bases, and 13 bases stayed unmatched. CDR1 is MGHRA, CDR2 YSYEKL, per germline. The CDR3 runs to 17 residues. Concerning this clone itself: Antigen unknown.

Study-level findings and limits: Available immune exposure information covered CMV serostatus only.

The J gene is TRBJ2-1, the V gene TRBV4-1, with 13 nucleotides matching TRBD2. The sample taken for sequencing was PBMCs. The TCR was taken from a middle-aged man in good health and CMV-seronegative. CDR3 protein: CASSPQAGTSGVDEQFF. The CDR3 nucleotides read TGCGCCAGCAGTCCACAAGCCGGGACTAGCGGGGTCGATGAGCAGTTCTTC.